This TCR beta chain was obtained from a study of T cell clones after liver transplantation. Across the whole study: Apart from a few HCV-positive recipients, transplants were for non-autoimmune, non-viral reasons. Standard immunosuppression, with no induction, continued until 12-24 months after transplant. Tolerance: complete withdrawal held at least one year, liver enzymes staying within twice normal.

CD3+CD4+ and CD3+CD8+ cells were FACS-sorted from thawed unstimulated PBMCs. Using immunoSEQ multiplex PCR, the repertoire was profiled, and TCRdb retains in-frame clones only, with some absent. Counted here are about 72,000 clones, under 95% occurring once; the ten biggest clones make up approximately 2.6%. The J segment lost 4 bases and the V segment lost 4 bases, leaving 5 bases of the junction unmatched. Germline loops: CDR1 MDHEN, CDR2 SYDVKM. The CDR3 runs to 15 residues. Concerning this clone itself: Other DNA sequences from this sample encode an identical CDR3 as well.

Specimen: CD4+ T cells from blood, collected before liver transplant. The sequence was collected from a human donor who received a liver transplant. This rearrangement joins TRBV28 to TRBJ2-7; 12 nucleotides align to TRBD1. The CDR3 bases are TGTGCCAGCAGTTCCCCGGGACAGGGGGCTTACGAGCAGTACTTC. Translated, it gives CASSSPGQGAYEQYF.